The clone carrying this T cell receptor (beta chain) was counted between two and nine times. V was trimmed by 3 bases and J by 3 bases, leaving 6 bases between them. The CDR3 is 13 residues long. Treatment: 15 to 20 received Ad26.COV2.S at low or high dose, single or two shots; roughly five received placebo; per-sample allocation not given. Repertoires come from day 63 after the first vaccine or placebo injection. Clones were sequenced by immunoSEQ multiplex PCR, and TCRdb holds only the in-frame ones, with some missing. The sample contains about 480,000 clones, roughly 85% of which appear only once. This entry belongs to a study of Ad26.COV2.S vaccination and SARS-CoV-2 variants.

Sequencing was performed on peripheral blood, taken in a trial of Ad26.COV2.S vaccine versus placebo. V gene TRBV12-3 or TRBV12-4 combines with J gene TRBJ2-1; D unclear. This TCR derives from a person between 18 and 60 years old who received the Ad26.COV2.S COVID-19 vaccine or a placebo. DNA of the CDR3: TGTGCCAGCAGTTTTGCTAACTACAATGAGCAGTTCTTC. Residues: CASSFANYNEQFF.